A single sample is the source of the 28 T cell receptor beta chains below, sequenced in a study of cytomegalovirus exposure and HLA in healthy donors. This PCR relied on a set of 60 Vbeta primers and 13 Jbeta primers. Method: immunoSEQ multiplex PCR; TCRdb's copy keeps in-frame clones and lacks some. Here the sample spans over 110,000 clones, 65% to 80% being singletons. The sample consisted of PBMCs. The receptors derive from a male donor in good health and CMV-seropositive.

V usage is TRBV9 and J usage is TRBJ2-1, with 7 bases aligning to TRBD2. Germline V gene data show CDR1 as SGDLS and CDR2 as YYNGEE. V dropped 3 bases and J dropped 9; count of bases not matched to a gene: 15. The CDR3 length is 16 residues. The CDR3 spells CASSADPGLTTTEQFF. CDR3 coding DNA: TGTGCCAGCAGCGCGGATCCGGGACTAACTACAACTGAGCAGTTCTTC. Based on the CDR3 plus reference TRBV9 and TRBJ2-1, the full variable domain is DSGVTQTPKHLITATGQRVTLRCSPRSGDLSVYWYQQSLDQGLQFLIQYYNGEERAKGNILERFSAQQFPDLHSELNLSSLELGDSALYFCASSADPGLTTTEQFFGPGTRLTVL.

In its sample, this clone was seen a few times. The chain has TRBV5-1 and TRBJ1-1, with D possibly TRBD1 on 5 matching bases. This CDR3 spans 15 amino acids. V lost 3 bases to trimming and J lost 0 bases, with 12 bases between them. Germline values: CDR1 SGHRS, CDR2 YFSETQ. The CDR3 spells CASSSGAGMNTEAFF. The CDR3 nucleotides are TGCGCCAGCAGCTCTGGGGCGGGGATGAACACTGAAGCTTTCTTT.

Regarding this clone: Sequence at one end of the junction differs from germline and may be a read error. As DNA, the CDR3 is TGTGCCAGCAGTGTTTCGGGGGTTCCAGTCTATGGCTACCCCTTC. Protein sequence: CASSVSGVPVYGYPF. This chain uses TRBV2 with TRBJ1-2; possibly TRBD1 for D (5 bases). The length of the CDR3 is 15 residues. From germline, CDR1 is SNHLY and CDR2 FYNNEI.

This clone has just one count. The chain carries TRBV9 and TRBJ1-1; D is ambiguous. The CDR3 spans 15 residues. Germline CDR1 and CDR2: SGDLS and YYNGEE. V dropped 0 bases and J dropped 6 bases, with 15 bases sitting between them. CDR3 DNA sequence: TGTGCCAGCAGCGTAGGCCCCGCTCTAACGGCTGAAGCTTTCTTT. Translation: CASSVGPALTAEAFF.

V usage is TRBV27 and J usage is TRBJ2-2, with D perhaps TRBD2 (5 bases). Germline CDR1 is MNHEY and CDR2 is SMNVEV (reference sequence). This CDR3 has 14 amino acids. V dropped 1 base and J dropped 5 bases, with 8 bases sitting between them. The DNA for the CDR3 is TGTGCCAGCAGTTTATTAGGCGGGACCGGGGAGCTGTTTTTT. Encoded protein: CASSLLGGTGELFF.

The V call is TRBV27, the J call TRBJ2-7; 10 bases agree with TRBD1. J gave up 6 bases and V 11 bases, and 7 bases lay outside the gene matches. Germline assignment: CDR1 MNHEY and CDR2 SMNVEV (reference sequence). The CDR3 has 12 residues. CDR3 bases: TGTGCCCCGGTGACAGGGGGCTTCGAGCAGTACTTC. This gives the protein CAPVTGGFEQYF.

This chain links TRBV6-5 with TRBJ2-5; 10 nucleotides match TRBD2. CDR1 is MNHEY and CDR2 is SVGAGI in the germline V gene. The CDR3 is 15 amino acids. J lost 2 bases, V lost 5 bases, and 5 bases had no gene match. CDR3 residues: CASSLSGGSQETQYF. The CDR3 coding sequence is TGTGCCAGCAGTCTTAGCGGGGGGAGTCAAGAGACCCAGTACTTC.

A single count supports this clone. This chain's CDR3 is CASLDRGKSYEQYF. The CDR3 DNA reads TGTGCCAGCCTCGACAGGGGAAAATCCTACGAGCAGTACTTC. The chain is built from TRBV7-8 and TRBJ2-7, with 8 bases that match TRBD1. V shed 8 bases, J shed 1 base, and the junction held 7 bases outside the gene matches. Germline CDR1 and CDR2: SGHVS and FQNEAQ. This CDR3 contains 14 residues.

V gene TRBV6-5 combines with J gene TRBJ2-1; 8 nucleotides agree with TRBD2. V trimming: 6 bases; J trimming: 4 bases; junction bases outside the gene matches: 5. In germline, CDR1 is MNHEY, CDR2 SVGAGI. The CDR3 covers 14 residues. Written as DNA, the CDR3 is TGTGCCAGCAGGTCGACTAGCGTGTACAATGAGCAGTTCTTC. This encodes CASRSTSVYNEQFF.

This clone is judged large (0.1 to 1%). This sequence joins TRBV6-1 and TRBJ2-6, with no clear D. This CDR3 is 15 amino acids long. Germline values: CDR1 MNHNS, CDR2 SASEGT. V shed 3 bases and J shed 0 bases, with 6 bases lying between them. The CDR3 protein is CASSEFLSGANVLTF. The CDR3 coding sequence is TGTGCCAGCAGTGAGTTTCTCTCTGGGGCCAACGTCCTGACTTTC.

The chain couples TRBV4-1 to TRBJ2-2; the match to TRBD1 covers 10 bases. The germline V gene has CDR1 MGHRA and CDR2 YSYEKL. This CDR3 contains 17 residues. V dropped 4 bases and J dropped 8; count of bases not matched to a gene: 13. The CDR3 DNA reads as TGCGCCAGCAGCCCCGGCCGGGACAGGGGTCTACGTGGGGAGCTGTTTTTT. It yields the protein CASSPGRDRGLRGELFF.

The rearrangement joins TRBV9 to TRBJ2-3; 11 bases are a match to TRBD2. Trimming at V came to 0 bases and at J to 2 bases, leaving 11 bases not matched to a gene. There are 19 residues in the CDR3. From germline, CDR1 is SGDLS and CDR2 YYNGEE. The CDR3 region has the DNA TGTGCCAGCAGCGTAGGGGCGTTGAGACTAGCGGGGATCACAGATACGCAGTATTTT. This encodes CASSVGALRLAGITDTQYF.

The CDR3 loop is CASSFSRAGGFTDTQYF. The CDR3 nucleotides are TGTGCCAGCAGTTTCTCGAGAGCGGGAGGGTTCACAGATACGCAGTATTTT. The rearrangement links TRBV27 to TRBJ2-3, with 10 bases that match TRBD2. The trim removed 3 bases at V and 2 bases at J, leaving 8 bases unmatched. Per germline, CDR1 MNHEY and CDR2 SMNVEV (reference sequence). The CDR3 sequence is 17 residues long.

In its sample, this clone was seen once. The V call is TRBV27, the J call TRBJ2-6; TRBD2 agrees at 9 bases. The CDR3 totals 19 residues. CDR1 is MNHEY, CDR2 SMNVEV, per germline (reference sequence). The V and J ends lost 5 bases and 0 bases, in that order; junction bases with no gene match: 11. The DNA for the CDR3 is TGTGCCAGCAGTAGTCCGGGACTAGCAGAGAGCTCTGGGGCCAACGTCCTGACTTTC. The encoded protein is CASSSPGLAESSGANVLTF.

CDR3 in DNA: TGTGCCAGCAGCCCTGAGGTCTATGAGCAGTTCTTC. It is translated as CASSPEVYEQFF. This chain uses TRBV7-9 with TRBJ2-1; D remains unclear. V was trimmed by 5 bases and J by 8 bases, leaving 10 bases between them. Germline CDR1 SEHNR, CDR2 FQNEAQ (reference sequence). This CDR3 is built from 12 residues.

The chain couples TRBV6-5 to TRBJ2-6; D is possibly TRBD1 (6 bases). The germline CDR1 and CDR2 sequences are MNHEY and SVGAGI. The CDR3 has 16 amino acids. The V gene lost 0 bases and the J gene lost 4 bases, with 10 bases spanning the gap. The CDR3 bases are TGTGCCAGCAGTTACTCGGCAGGGGACGGGGCCAACGTCCTGACTTTC. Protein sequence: CASSYSAGDGANVLTF.

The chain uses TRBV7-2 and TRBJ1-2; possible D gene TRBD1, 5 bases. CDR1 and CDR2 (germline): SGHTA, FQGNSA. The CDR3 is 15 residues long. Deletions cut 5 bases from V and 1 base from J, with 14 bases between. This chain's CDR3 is CASSTPDSYNYGYTF. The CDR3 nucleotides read TGTGCCAGCAGCACCCCCGACAGCTATAACTATGGCTACACCTTC.

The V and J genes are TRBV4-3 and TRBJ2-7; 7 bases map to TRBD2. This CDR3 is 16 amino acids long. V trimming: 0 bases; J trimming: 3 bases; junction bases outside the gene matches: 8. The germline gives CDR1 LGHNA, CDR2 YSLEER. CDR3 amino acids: CASSQDLAGVLYEQYF. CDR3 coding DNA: TGCGCCAGCAGCCAAGATTTAGCGGGTGTTCTCTACGAGCAGTACTTC.

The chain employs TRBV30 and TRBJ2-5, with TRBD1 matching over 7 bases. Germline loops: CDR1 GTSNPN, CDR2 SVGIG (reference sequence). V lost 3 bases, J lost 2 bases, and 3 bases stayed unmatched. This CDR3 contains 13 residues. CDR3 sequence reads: CAWRRGQQETQYF. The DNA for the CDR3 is TGTGCCTGGAGGAGGGGACAGCAAGAGACCCAGTACTTC.

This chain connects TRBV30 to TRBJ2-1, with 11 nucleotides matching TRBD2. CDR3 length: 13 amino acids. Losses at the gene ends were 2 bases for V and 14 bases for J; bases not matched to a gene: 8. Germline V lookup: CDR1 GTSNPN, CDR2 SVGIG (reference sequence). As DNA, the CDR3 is TGTGCCTGGAGTCCCGGGACTAGCGGTGGAGAGTTCTTC. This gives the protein CAWSPGTSGGEFF.

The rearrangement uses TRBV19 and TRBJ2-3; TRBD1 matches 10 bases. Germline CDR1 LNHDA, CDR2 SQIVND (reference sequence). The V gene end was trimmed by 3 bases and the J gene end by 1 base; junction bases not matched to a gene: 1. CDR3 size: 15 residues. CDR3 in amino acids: CASSIGTGGTDTQYF. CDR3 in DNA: TGTGCCAGTAGTATTGGGACAGGGGGCACAGATACGCAGTATTTT. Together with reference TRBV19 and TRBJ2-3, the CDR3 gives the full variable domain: DGGITQSPKYLFRKEGQNVTLSCEQNLNHDAMYWYRQDPGQGLRLIYYSQIVNDFQKGDIAEGYSVSREKKESFPLTVTSAQKNPTAFYLCASSIGTGGTDTQYFGPGTRLTVL.

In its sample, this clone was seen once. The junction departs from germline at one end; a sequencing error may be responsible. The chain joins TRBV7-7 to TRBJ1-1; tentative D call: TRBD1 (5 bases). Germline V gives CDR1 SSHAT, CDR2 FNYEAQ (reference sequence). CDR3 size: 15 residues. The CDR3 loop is CASSPLTAMNTEAFF. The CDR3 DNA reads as TGTGCTAGCAGCCCTTTGACAGCCATGAACACTGAAGCTTTCTTT.

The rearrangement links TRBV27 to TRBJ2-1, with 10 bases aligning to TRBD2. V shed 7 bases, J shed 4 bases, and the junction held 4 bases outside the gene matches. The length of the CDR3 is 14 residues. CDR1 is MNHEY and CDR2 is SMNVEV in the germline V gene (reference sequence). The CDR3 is CASTVAGGYNEQFF. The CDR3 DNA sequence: TGTGCCAGCACGGTAGCGGGGGGTTACAATGAGCAGTTCTTC.

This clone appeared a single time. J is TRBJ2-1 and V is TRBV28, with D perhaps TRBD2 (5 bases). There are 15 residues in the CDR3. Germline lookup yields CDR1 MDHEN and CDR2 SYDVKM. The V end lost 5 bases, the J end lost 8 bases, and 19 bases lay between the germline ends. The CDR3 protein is CASSASRGRGHEQFF. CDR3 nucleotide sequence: TGTGCCAGCAGTGCCTCGAGAGGGAGAGGCCATGAGCAGTTCTTC. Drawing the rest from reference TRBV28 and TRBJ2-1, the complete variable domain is DVKVTQSSRYLVKRTGEKVFLECVQDMDHENMFWYRQDPGLGLRLIYFSYDVKMKEKGDIPEGYSVSREKKERFSLILESASTNQTSMYLCASSASRGRGHEQFFGPGTRLTVL.

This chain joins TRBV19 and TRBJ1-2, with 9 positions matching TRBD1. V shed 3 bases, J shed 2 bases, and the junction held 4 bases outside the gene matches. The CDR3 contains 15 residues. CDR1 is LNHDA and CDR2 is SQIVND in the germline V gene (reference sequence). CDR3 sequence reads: CASSIPGQGNYGYTF. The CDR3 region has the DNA TGTGCCAGTAGTATCCCGGGACAGGGCAACTATGGCTACACCTTC.

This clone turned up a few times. CDR3 amino acids: CASQQGLGLDTEAFF. Written as DNA, the CDR3 is TGCGCCAGTCAACAGGGTTTGGGGCTTGACACTGAAGCTTTCTTT. The chain carries TRBV5-1 and TRBJ1-1, with D possibly being TRBD1 (6 bases). The V gene's germline CDR1 is SGHRS and CDR2 YFSETQ. The CDR3 has 15 amino acids. The ends were cut back, 8 bases at V and 3 bases at J, with 20 bases in the middle.

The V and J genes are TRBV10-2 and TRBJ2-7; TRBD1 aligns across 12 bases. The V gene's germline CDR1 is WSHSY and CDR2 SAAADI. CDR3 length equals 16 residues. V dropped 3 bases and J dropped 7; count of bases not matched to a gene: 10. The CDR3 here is CASSDLPGTGGGEQYF. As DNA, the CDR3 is TGCGCCAGCAGTGATCTCCCCGGGACAGGGGGCGGAGAGCAGTACTTC.

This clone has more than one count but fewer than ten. This CDR3 is CASSLRTGGFYEQYF. The CDR3 DNA reads as TGTGCCAGCAGCCTCAGGACAGGGGGATTCTACGAGCAGTACTTC. The chain employs TRBV25-1 and TRBJ2-7; 10 nucleotides line up with TRBD1. The V gene's germline CDR1 is MGHDK and CDR2 SYGVNS. V lost 6 bases to trimming and J lost 3 bases; unmatched junction nucleotides: 8. This CDR3 is 15 amino acids long.